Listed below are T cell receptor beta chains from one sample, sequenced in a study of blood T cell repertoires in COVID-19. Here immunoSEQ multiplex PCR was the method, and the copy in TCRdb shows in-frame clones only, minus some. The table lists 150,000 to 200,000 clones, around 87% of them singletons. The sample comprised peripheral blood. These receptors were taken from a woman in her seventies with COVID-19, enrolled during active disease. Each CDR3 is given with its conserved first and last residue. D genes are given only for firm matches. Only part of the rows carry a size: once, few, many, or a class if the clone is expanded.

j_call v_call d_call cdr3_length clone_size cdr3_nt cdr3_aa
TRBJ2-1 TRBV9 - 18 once TGTGCCAGCAGCGCCCGGGTCGGGACTCGAAGAACCTACAATGAGCAGTTCTTC CASSARVGTRRTYNEQFF
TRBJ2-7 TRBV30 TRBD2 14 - TGTGCCTGGAGTCTGGGACTAGCGGGGGGGGAGCAGTACTTC CAWSLGLAGGEQYF
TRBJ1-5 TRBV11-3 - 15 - TGTGCCAGCAGCTCCCTTAACATCAGCAATCAGCCCCAGCATTTT CASSSLNISNQPQHF
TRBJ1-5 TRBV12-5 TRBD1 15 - TGTGCTAGTGGTTCGGGGACAGTTTTGGATCAGCCCCAGCATTTT CASGSGTVLDQPQHF
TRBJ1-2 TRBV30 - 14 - TGTGCCTGGAGTCTGGGGCCCCAAAACTATGGCTACACCTTC CAWSLGPQNYGYTF
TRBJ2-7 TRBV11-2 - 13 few TGTGCCAGCAGCTTAGTGGCGGCTTACGAGCAGTACTTC CASSLVAAYEQYF
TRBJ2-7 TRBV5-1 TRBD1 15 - TGCGCCAGCAGCTTTTCCTCGGACAGGGTCAACGAGCAGTACTTC CASSFSSDRVNEQYF
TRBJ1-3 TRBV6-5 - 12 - TGTGCCAGCAGAGATCGGGGAAGCACCATATATTTT CASRDRGSTIYF
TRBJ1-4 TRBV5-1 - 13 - TGCGCCAGCAGCAAGGGCGGGGATGAAAAACTGTTTTTT CASSKGGDEKLFF
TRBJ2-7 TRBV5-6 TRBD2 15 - TGTGCCAGCAGTGGGCGGGCGGGAGGATCCTACGAGCAGTACTTC CASSGRAGGSYEQYF
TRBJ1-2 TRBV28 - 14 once TGTGCCAGCAGTTTATTAGCCAGGGGATACGGCTACACCTTC CASSLLARGYGYTF
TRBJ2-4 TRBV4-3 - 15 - TGCGCCAGCAGCCTCGGGAACCGAGCCAAAAACATTCAGTACTTC CASSLGNRAKNIQYF
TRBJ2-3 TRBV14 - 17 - TGTGCCAGCAGCCAGAGTGTGACAGTCCATAACACAGATACGCAGTATTTT CASSQSVTVHNTDTQYF
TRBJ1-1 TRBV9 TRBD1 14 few TGTGCCAGCAGCGTAGTAGGGACAGGAACTGAAGCTTTCTTT CASSVVGTGTEAFF
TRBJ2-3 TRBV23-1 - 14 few TGCGCCAGCACCGCAGGGTATCGCACAGATACGCAGTATTTT CASTAGYRTDTQYF
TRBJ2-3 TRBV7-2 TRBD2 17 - TGTGCCAGCAGCTTAGGTAGCGGGAGGGCCAGCACAGATACGCAGTATTTT CASSLGSGRASTDTQYF
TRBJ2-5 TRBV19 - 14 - TGTGCCAGTAGTATATCGGTCAACCAAGAGACCCAGTACTTC CASSISVNQETQYF
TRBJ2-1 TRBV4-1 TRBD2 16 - TGCGCCAGCAGCTATCCTAGCGGGAGGGCCCGGAATGAGCAGTTCTTC CASSYPSGRARNEQFF
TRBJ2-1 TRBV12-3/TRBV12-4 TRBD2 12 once TGTGCCAGCAGTGAACTAGCGGGTGAGCAGTTCTTC CASSELAGEQFF
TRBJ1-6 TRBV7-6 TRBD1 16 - TGTGCCAGCAGTCTTACAGGGGGGTCCTATAATTCACCCCTCCACTTT CASSLTGGSYNSPLHF
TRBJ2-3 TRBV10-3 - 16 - TGTGCCGCCCAGGCCTACGACAGACCTAACACAGATACGCAGTATTTT CAAQAYDRPNTDTQYF
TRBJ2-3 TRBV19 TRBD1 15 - TGTGCCAGTAGACCGGGACAGGGACGCACAGATACGCAGTATTTT CASRPGQGRTDTQYF
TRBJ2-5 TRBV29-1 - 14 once TGCAGCGTTGATGCCGATGGAGTTGGGGAGACCCAGTACTTC CSVDADGVGETQYF
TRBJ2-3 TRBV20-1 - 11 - TGCAGTATTCTGACTCGCGATACGCAGTATTTT CSILTRDTQYF
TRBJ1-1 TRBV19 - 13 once TGTGCCAGTAGTAACTTTGTGAACACTGAAGCTTTCTTT CASSNFVNTEAFF
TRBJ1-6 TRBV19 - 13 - TGTGCCAGTAGCGGCCAGGGTTTTTCACCCCTCCACTTT CASSGQGFSPLHF
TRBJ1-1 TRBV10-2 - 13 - TGCGCCAGCAGTGTGACAGTGAACACTGAAGCTTTCTTT CASSVTVNTEAFF
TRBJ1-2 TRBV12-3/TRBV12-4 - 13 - TGTGCCAGCAGTTTGTCGGGTGACTATGGCTACACCTTC CASSLSGDYGYTF
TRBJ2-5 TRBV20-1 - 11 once TGCTCCGAGGCGAGCCAAGAGACCCAGTACTTC CSEASQETQYF
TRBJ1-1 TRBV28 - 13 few TGTGCCAGCAGTCGGGAGGGCTTCACTGAAGCTTTCTTT CASSREGFTEAFF